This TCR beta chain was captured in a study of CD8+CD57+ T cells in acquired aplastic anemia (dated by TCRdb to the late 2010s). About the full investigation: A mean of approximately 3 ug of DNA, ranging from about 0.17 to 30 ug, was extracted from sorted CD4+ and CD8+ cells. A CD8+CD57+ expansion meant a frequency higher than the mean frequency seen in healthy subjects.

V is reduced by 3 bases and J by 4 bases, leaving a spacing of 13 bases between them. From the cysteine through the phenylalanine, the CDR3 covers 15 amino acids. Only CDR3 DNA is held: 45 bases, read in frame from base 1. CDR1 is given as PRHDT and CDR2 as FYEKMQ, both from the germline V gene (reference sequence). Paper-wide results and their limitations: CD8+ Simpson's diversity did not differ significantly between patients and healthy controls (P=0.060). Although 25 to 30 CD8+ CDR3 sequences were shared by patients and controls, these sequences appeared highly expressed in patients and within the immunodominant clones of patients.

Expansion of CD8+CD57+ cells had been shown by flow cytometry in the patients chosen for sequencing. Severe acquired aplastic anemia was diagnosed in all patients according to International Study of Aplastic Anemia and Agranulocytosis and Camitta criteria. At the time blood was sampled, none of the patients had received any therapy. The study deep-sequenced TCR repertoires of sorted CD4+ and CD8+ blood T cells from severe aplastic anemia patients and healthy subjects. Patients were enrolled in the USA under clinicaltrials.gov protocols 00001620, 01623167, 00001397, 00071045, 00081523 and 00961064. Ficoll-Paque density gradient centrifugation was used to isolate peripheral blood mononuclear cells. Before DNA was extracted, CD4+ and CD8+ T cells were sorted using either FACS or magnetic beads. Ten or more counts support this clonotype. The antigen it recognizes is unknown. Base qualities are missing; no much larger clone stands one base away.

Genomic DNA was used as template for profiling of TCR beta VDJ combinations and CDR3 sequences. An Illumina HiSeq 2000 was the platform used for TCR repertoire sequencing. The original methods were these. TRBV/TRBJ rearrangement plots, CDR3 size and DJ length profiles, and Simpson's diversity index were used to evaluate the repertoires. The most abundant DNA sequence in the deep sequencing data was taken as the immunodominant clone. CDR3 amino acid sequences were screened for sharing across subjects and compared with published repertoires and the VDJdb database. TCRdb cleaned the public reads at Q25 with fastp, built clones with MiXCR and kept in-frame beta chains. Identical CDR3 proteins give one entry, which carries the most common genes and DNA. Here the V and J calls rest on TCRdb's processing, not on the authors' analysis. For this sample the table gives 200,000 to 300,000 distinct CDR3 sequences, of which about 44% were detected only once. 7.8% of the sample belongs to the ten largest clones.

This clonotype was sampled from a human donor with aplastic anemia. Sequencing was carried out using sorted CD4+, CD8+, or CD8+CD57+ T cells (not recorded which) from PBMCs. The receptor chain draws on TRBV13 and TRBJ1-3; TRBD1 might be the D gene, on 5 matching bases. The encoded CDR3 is CASSFGTGAGNTIYF. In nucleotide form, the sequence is TGTGCCAGCAGCTTCGGGACTGGAGCGGGAAACACCATATATTTT.